The sequence of this T cell receptor (beta chain) was determined in a study of regulatory T cells in long-lasting Graves disease. According to the study, TCR beta libraries were built with iRepertoire HTBI primers and CDR3-region Arm-PCR. TCRdb reanalysed the multiplex PCR reads using MiXCR and keeps one entry per CDR3 protein. The top ten hold around 15% of the sample, which has approximately 400,000 distinct CDR3 sequences, approximately 15% seen once. As for time point: newly diagnosed GD, antithyroid drugs for less than 3 months. The TCR library was prepared using RNA isolated from PBMCs. This clonotype was recorded many times. The CDR3 is made up of 16 amino acids. After removal of 3 bases from V and 0 bases from J, the junction contained 4 bases not matched to a gene. Separately, the same data were catalogued under a study of T cells in Graves' hyperthyroidism and ophthalmopathy.

The origin of this receptor is a young woman with Graves disease. This rearrangement joins TRBV12-3 or TRBV12-4 to TRBJ2-3; 9 positions agree with TRBD1. The sample consisted of peripheral blood mononuclear cells (PBMCs), taken at new diagnosis, from a patient treated with antithyroid drugs. The CDR3 here is CASSFGTGLSTDTQYF. In DNA, the CDR3 is TGTGCCAGCAGTTTTGGGACAGGGCTGAGCACAGATACGCAGTATTTT.